This is a list of T cell receptor beta chains from one sample in a study of shared clonotypes between healthy human individuals. Here immunoSEQ multiplex PCR was the method, and the copy in TCRdb shows in-frame clones only, minus some. The repertoire has approximately 2,300,000 clones, 85% to 95% of them found once; the top ten carry 0.37%. The sample was naive CD4+ T cells from PBMCs. Receptor source: a young man in good health. Some clones in this sample may be carry-over from other donors' samples. CDR3s include the opening cysteine and the closing phenylalanine or tryptophan. The D gene is left open where the match is weak. Some rows have no size entry. The others give once, few or many, or a class for an expanded clone.

CDR3 protein	CDR3 DNA	V gene	J gene	D gene	clone size
CASSSRTGGNTIYF	TGTGCCAGCAGTAGCCGGACAGGGGGAAACACCATATATTTT	TRBV6-1	TRBJ1-3	TRBD1	NA
CTSSRISGKGYNEQFF	TGCACCAGCAGCCGGATTAGCGGGAAGGGGTACAATGAGCAGTTCTTC	TRBV1	TRBJ2-1	NA	NA
CASSFSGTTGAGELFF	TGTGCCAGCAGTTTTTCCGGGACAACCGGGGCCGGGGAGCTGTTTTTT	TRBV27	TRBJ2-2	NA	NA
CASSYSQETQYF	TGCGCCAGCAGCTACAGCCAAGAGACCCAGTACTTC	TRBV5-1	TRBJ2-5	NA	NA
CAWSSSGIPGTQYF	TGTGCCTGGAGTTCCTCCGGGATCCCCGGGACTCAGTACTTC	TRBV30	TRBJ2-4	NA	few
CAWSGGSRNEQFF	TGTGCCTGGAGTGGCGGGAGTAGGAATGAGCAGTTCTTC	TRBV30	TRBJ2-1	TRBD2	NA
CASSLRGRPLYEQYF	TGTGCCAGCAGTTTAAGGGGCCGCCCTCTCTACGAGCAGTACTTC	TRBV27	TRBJ2-7	NA	NA
CASSPRTSGRGETQYF	TGCGCCAGCAGCCCCCGGACTAGCGGGAGGGGAGAGACCCAGTACTTC	TRBV5-1	TRBJ2-5	TRBD2	NA
CASSYSANTEAFF	TGTGCCAGCAGTTACTCGGCGAACACTGAAGCTTTCTTT	TRBV6-5	TRBJ1-1	NA	few
CASSIRGGIETQYF	TGTGCCAGTAGTATTCGGGGAGGGATCGAGACCCAGTACTTC	TRBV19	TRBJ2-5	TRBD2	NA
CATSRDKLAGTDTQYF	TGTGCCACCAGCAGAGATAAGCTGGCTGGCACAGATACGCAGTATTTT	TRBV15	TRBJ2-3	NA	NA
CASSWAENGYTF	TGTGCCAGCAGCTGGGCAGAGAATGGCTACACCTTC	TRBV11-2	TRBJ1-2	NA	NA
CASRSAGLGTGELFF	TGTGCCAGCAGGAGCGCAGGGTTGGGCACCGGGGAGCTGTTTTTT	TRBV6-5	TRBJ2-2	NA	NA
CATSRDRGGSSYNEQFF	TGTGCCACCAGCAGAGATCGGGGAGGGAGCTCCTACAATGAGCAGTTCTTC	TRBV15	TRBJ2-1	TRBD2	NA
CASSPRYRDRSSNQPQHF	TGTGCCAGCAGCCCCCGGTACCGGGACAGGAGTAGCAATCAGCCCCAGCATTTT	TRBV11-3	TRBJ1-5	TRBD1	once
CASSPPPTAGGPGYEQYF	TGTGCCAGCAGTCCCCCCCCCACAGCGGGAGGGCCAGGGTACGAGCAGTACTTC	TRBV28	TRBJ2-7	TRBD2	once
CASSRGDRDWGGEQYF	TGTGCCAGCAGCCGAGGGGACCGGGACTGGGGGGGCGAGCAGTACTTC	TRBV4-2	TRBJ2-7	TRBD2	NA
CASSFVGVSGNTIYF	TGTGCCAGCAGCTTTGTCGGAGTCTCTGGAAACACCATATATTTT	TRBV5-6	TRBJ1-3	NA	NA
CSVDSPGNNQPQHF	TGCAGCGTTGATTCCCCAGGGAACAATCAGCCCCAGCATTTT	TRBV29-1	TRBJ1-5	NA	NA
CASLRQGYNEQFF	TGTGCCAGCCTAAGACAGGGCTACAATGAGCAGTTCTTC	TRBV13	TRBJ2-1	TRBD1	NA
CASSQAVTDLYGYTF	TGCGCCAGCAGCCAAGCCGTCACAGACCTCTATGGCTACACCTTC	TRBV4-3	TRBJ1-2	NA	NA
CASSSGQGTDTQYF	TGTGCCAGTAGTTCTGGACAGGGCACAGATACGCAGTATTTT	TRBV19	TRBJ2-3	TRBD1	NA
CASSSLKGLGNEQFF	TGTGCCAGCAGTTCGCTAAAGGGACTCGGGAATGAGCAGTTCTTC	TRBV27	TRBJ2-1	NA	NA
CASKRGQGGQPQHF	TGTGCCAGTAAACGAGGTCAGGGGGGTCAGCCCCAGCATTTT	TRBV19	TRBJ1-5	TRBD1	NA
CASSQDIWGELFF	TGCGCCAGCAGCCAAGATATTTGGGGGGAGCTGTTTTTT	TRBV4-1	TRBJ2-2	NA	NA
CASSLVVSGAYEQYF	TGTGCCAGCAGCTTAGTCGTCTCGGGGGCCTACGAGCAGTACTTC	TRBV7-9	TRBJ2-7	NA	NA
CASSLGQRANEKLFF	TGCGCCAGCAGCTTAGGACAGCGGGCTAATGAAAAACTGTTTTTT	TRBV5-1	TRBJ1-4	NA	NA
CASNDRGHETQYF	TGCGCCAGCAATGACAGGGGACACGAGACCCAGTACTTC	TRBV5-1	TRBJ2-5	TRBD1	NA
CSASEEEQFF	TGCAGTGCTTCCGAGGAAGAGCAGTTCTTC	TRBV20-1	TRBJ2-1	NA	NA
CASSPRGNTEAFF	TGTGCCAGCTCACCTAGGGGGAACACTGAAGCTTTCTTT	TRBV18	TRBJ1-1	NA	NA
CASSQEARHTEAFF	TGCGCCAGCAGCCAAGAGGCGCGCCACACTGAAGCTTTCTTT	TRBV4-1	TRBJ1-1	NA	NA
CASSGRGSLISNEQFF	TGTGCCAGCAGCGGCAGGGGGAGCCTCATATCCAATGAGCAGTTCTTC	TRBV7-8	TRBJ2-1	TRBD1	NA
CASSQAPARRYF	TGCGCCAGCAGCCAAGCCCCAGCCAGGCGGTACTTC	TRBV4-1	TRBJ2-7	NA	NA
CASRAGTRGNEQFF	TGTGCCAGCAGAGCCGGGACTAGGGGGAATGAGCAGTTCTTC	TRBV7-2	TRBJ2-1	TRBD2	NA
CASSQEGAGAAEQYF	TGCGCCAGCAGCCAAGAGGGCGCGGGAGCGGCCGAGCAGTACTTC	TRBV4-3	TRBJ2-7	TRBD2	NA
CASSYTTGGGYTF	TGTGCCAGCAGTTACACAACAGGGGGGGGCTACACCTTC	TRBV6-5	TRBJ1-2	TRBD1	NA
CASSALFAGGGLTGELFF	TGTGCCAGCAGCGCCCTCTTTGCGGGAGGAGGACTGACCGGGGAGCTGTTTTTT	TRBV9	TRBJ2-2	TRBD2	NA
CAISERGDTEAFF	TGTGCCATCAGTGAGAGGGGGGACACTGAAGCTTTCTTT	TRBV10-3	TRBJ1-1	NA	NA
CASSQGTAKEQYF	TGTGCCAGCAGCCAAGGGACAGCGAAGGAGCAGTACTTC	TRBV7-9	TRBJ2-7	TRBD1	NA
CAWTGKGQETQYF	TGTGCCTGGACCGGTAAAGGGCAAGAGACCCAGTACTTC	TRBV30	TRBJ2-5	NA	NA
CASSSGRAPGNQPQHF	TGTGCCAGCAGCTCCGGCCGCGCCCCCGGCAATCAGCCCCAGCATTTT	TRBV7-2	TRBJ1-5	NA	once
CASSLASWGDHGYTF	TGCGCCAGCAGCTTGGCTAGTTGGGGGGATCATGGCTACACCTTC	TRBV5-1	TRBJ1-2	NA	NA
CAWSSAGPTNYGYTF	TGTGCCTGGAGTTCAGCAGGCCCGACTAACTATGGCTACACCTTC	TRBV30	TRBJ1-2	NA	NA
CASSPVQGEGFSDTQYF	TGTGCCAGCAGTCCCGTACAGGGGGAGGGGTTTAGTGATACGCAGTATTTT	TRBV28	TRBJ2-3	NA	NA
CATSRDRGQGALETQYF	TGTGCCACCAGCAGAGATCGGGGACAGGGGGCTTTGGAGACCCAGTACTTC	TRBV15	TRBJ2-5	TRBD1	NA
CASSPDRGYGYTF	TGTGCCAGCAGCCCCGACAGGGGCTATGGCTACACCTTC	TRBV9	TRBJ1-2	TRBD1	NA
CASSLAGQGYNEQFF	TGTGCCAGCAGCTTAGCGGGACAGGGATACAATGAGCAGTTCTTC	TRBV7-8	TRBJ2-1	TRBD1	NA
CASSLGFGYTF	TGCGCCAGCAGCTTGGGTTTTGGCTACACCTTC	TRBV5-1	TRBJ1-2	NA	NA
CASSPTGKDYGYTF	TGTGCCAGCTCACCAACCGGGAAAGACTATGGCTACACCTTC	TRBV18	TRBJ1-2	NA	NA
CASTPSGPQPGEQYF	TGTGCCAGCACCCCAAGTGGACCCCAACCCGGCGAGCAGTACTTC	TRBV7-9	TRBJ2-7	NA	NA
CALTAIRGGYYEQYF	TGTGCCCTCACCGCCATCAGGGGGGGGTACTACGAGCAGTACTTC	TRBV21-1	TRBJ2-7	NA	NA